This T cell receptor (beta chain) emerged from a study of T cell changes during pregnancy in multiple sclerosis. Germline V gene lookup returns CDR1 LNHDA and CDR2 SQIVND (reference sequence). The V and J ends lost 6 bases and 4 bases respectively, with 18 bases between them. The CDR3 is made up of 15 amino acids. Sequencing was performed with immunoSEQ multiplex PCR; in TCRdb, only in-frame clones are kept and a portion is missing. The top ten hold 1.5% to 2% of the sample, which has about 47,000 clones, approximately 93% seen once. This material consisted of peripheral blood, taken in the second trimester of pregnancy. This chain connects TRBV19 to TRBJ1-1, with D perhaps TRBD1 (5 bases). This TCR was sampled from a female donor with multiple sclerosis, enrolled in a pregnancy study. The CDR3 DNA sequence: TGTGCCAGTAGCAAGCGTAGGGGAGGAACCACTGAAGCTTTCTTT. Translating gives CASSKRRGGTTEAFF.